Shown below are 17 T cell receptor beta chains from a single sample sequenced in a study of blood T cell repertoires in COVID-19 (TCRdb year 2020). The library relied on the immunoSEQ multiplex PCR assay. Held by TCRdb, this immuneACCESS table contains in-frame sequences only and omits some clones. Under half of the omission traces to an unresolved V gene where checked; the cause of the rest is unknown. This sample holds roughly 250,000 clones; 84% were observed only once. The ten largest clones represent under 5% of the sample. Sequences were obtained from peripheral blood. These receptors all stem from a man aged 50-60 years with acute or convalescent COVID-19.

V is TRBV6-6 and J is TRBJ2-3; D call uncertain. Germline V lookup: CDR1 MNHNY, CDR2 SVGAGI (reference sequence). This CDR3 has 12 amino acids. V was pared by 4 bases and J by 0 bases, with 2 bases between. CDR3 amino acids: CASSSSTDTQYF. The CDR3 DNA sequence: TGTGCCAGCAGTTCTAGCACAGATACGCAGTATTTT.

This chain connects TRBV5-8 to TRBJ2-3; D gene uncertain. The CDR3 runs to 15 residues. V was clipped by 1 base and J by 1 base, with 10 bases between them. CDR1 is SGHTS and CDR2 is YDEGEE in the germline V gene. The chain's CDR3 is CASSLRRAGTDTQYF. In DNA form, the CDR3 reads TGTGCCAGCAGCTTGCGGAGAGCCGGCACAGATACGCAGTATTTT.

This chain links TRBV3-1 (or the pseudogene TRBV3-2) with TRBJ1-5, with D maybe TRBD1 (6 bases). The V end was cut by 3 bases, the J end by 5 bases, with 14 bases between. This CDR3 is 15 amino acids long. Germline V gene sequence: CDR1 LGHDT, CDR2 YNNKEL (reference sequence). The CDR3 protein is CASSQMHRADQPQHF. The DNA for the CDR3 is TGTGCCAGCAGCCAGATGCACAGGGCCGATCAGCCCCAGCATTTT.

The V and J genes are TRBV4-2 and TRBJ2-1; D perhaps matches TRBD2 (7 bases). CDR1 and CDR2 (germline): LGHNA, YNFKEQ. The germline V and J ends were trimmed by 0 bases and 4 bases, with 13 bases remaining between them. CDR3 length: 16 residues. The CDR3 DNA reads TGTGCCAGCAGCCAAGAAGAGGGGGGGGAGTACAATGAGCAGTTCTTC. As protein: CASSQEEGGEYNEQFF.

This sequence joins TRBV4-1 and TRBJ1-1, with D perhaps TRBD1 (5 bases). The germline gives CDR1 MGHRA, CDR2 YSYEKL. Trimming removed 0 bases from V and 4 bases from J, with 12 bases in between. CDR3 length: 15 amino acids. The CDR3 is CASSQDGGESTEAFF. DNA of the CDR3: TGCGCCAGCAGCCAAGATGGGGGGGAATCCACTGAAGCTTTCTTT.

This clone was seen a single time. V and J are TRBV10-3 and TRBJ1-3; TRBD1 agrees at 8 bases. This CDR3 is built from 15 residues. V gave up 4 bases and J gave up 0 bases; unmatched junction bases: 2. Germline V gene lookup returns CDR1 ENHRY and CDR2 SYGVKD. CDR3 sequence: CAISGGQGSGNTIYF. The CDR3 nucleotides read TGTGCCATCAGTGGAGGACAGGGCTCTGGAAACACCATATATTTT.

The V and J genes are TRBV18 and TRBJ2-1; D may be TRBD2 (6 bases). The germline CDR1 and CDR2 sequences are KGHSH and LQKENI. The CDR3 has 14 amino acids. The germline V and J ends were trimmed by 2 bases and 8 bases, with 13 bases remaining between them. CDR3 nucleotides: TGTGCCAGCTCACCATCGACTAGTTTTGATGAGCAGTTCTTC. Protein product: CASSPSTSFDEQFF.

This chain links TRBV19 with TRBJ1-2; 12 bases line up with TRBD1. The CDR3 has 15 amino acids. Germline V CDR1 and CDR2: LNHDA, SQIVND (reference sequence). The V gene end was trimmed by 3 bases and the J gene end by 4 bases; junction bases not matched to a gene: 3. CDR3 loop: CASSISGQGAYGYTF. As DNA, the CDR3 is TGTGCCAGTAGTATTTCGGGACAGGGGGCCTATGGCTACACCTTC.

In this sample, this clone turned up once. This sequence joins TRBV9 and TRBJ2-2, with 7 positions matching TRBD1. J was trimmed by 0 bases and V by 0 bases; bases with no gene match: 5. This CDR3 is 17 amino acids long. CDR1 is SGDLS, CDR2 YYNGEE, per germline. In DNA, the CDR3 is TGTGCCAGCAGCGTAGCAGGCAGGGGGTCGAACACCGGGGAGCTGTTTTTT. Translation gives CASSVAGRGSNTGELFF. Full variable domain (remainder filled in from reference TRBV9 and TRBJ2-2): DSGVTQTPKHLITATGQRVTLRCSPRSGDLSVYWYQQSLDQGLQFLIQYYNGEERAKGNILERFSAQQFPDLHSELNLSSLELGDSALYFCASSVAGRGSNTGELFFGEGSRLTVL.

The J gene is TRBJ2-7, the V gene TRBV5-8, with TRBD1 as a possible D gene (5 bases). The CDR3 is made up of 14 amino acids. Trimming pared 5 bases from V and 3 bases from J, leaving 15 bases between. Germline CDR1 is SGHTS and CDR2 is YDEGEE. CDR3 bases: TGTGCCAGCAGGCAGGACATATCATTCTACGAGCAGTACTTC. Its protein product is CASRQDISFYEQYF.

CDR3 region: CATSRGDRGAYNEQFF. In DNA, the CDR3 is TGTGCCACCAGCAGAGGGGACAGGGGAGCCTACAATGAGCAGTTCTTC. The V and J genes are TRBV15 and TRBJ2-1; 10 nucleotides match TRBD1. Losses at the gene ends were 1 base for V and 2 bases for J; bases not matched to a gene: 2. The germline V gene encodes CDR1 LNHNV and CDR2 YYDKDF (reference sequence). CDR3 length: 16 amino acids.

This sequence joins TRBV6-5 and TRBJ1-1, with 7 bases matching TRBD1. Germline CDR1 reads MNHEY; CDR2 reads SVGAGI. After removal of 6 bases from V and 1 base from J, the junction contained 5 bases not matched to a gene. The CDR3 is 14 amino acids. The CDR3 loop reads CASRTGQENTEAFF. The CDR3 coding sequence is TGTGCCAGCAGGACCGGACAGGAGAACACTGAAGCTTTCTTT.

The CDR3: CASRGTVFHEQYF. The CDR3 DNA follows: TGTGCCAGCAGGGGTACAGTTTTTCACGAGCAGTACTTC. The rearrangement links TRBV6-5 to TRBJ2-7; D gene unclear. The germline V and J ends were trimmed by 6 bases and 5 bases, with 14 bases remaining between them. The CDR3 loop spans 13 amino acids. The V gene's germline CDR1 is MNHEY and CDR2 SVGAGI.

V and J are TRBV11-3 and TRBJ2-7, with 9 positions matching TRBD1. CDR1 is SGHNT, CDR2 YENEEA, per germline. V was pared by 4 bases and J by 4 bases, with 8 bases of the junction left unmatched. This CDR3 comprises 15 residues. The CDR3: CASSSTGQGIYEQYF. CDR3 bases: TGTGCCAGCAGCTCGACGGGACAGGGAATTTACGAGCAGTACTTC.

Written as DNA, the CDR3 is TGTGCCAGCAGTCCAACAGAGGGGCCACTAGCGGGTTTATGGGAGACCCAGTACTTC. Translation: CASSPTEGPLAGLWETQYF. The J gene is TRBJ2-5, the V gene TRBV6-6, with TRBD2 matching over 9 bases. From germline, CDR1 is MNHNY and CDR2 SVGAGI (reference sequence). Unmatched junction bases numbered 21, after V lost 5 bases and J lost 5 bases. The CDR3 sequence is 19 residues long.

The chain links TRBV5-8 to TRBJ1-1; 9 bases line up with TRBD1. Trimming cost V 1 base and J 1 base; bases outside gene matches: 2. CDR1 is SGHTS, CDR2 YDEGEE, per germline. CDR3 length equals 15 residues. DNA for the CDR3: TGTGCCAGCAGCTTGTGGACAGGGGCGAACACTGAAGCTTTCTTT. Protein: CASSLWTGANTEAFF.

This clone showed up just a few times. The chain has TRBV11-3 and TRBJ2-5; the match to TRBD2 covers 7 bases. The J segment lost 5 bases and the V segment lost 4 bases, leaving 10 bases of the junction unmatched. This CDR3 spans 15 amino acids. The germline gives CDR1 SGHNT, CDR2 YENEEA. The CDR3 DNA reads TGTGCCAGCAGCTCGCCGGCGGGGGTTTGGGAGACCCAGTACTTC. Its translation is CASSSPAGVWETQYF.